The rows below give T cell receptor beta chains drawn from one sample of a study of OX40 agonist ivuxolimab in advanced cancers. Only in-frame clones appear in the TCRdb table, and some are missing; sequencing was by immunoSEQ multiplex PCR. Of around 69,000 clones listed, 80% to 90% are singletons. The source was CD4+ or CD8+ T cells sorted from blood, collected in a trial of the OX40 agonist ivuxolimab. The source is an adult with an advanced solid tumor such as melanoma, head and neck, liver or kidney cancer. The CDR3 runs from the conserved cysteine through the conserved F or W.

v_call cdr3_aa
TRBV19 CASSPPPEQFF
TRBV28 CASSSSGRANYGYTF
TRBV10-1 CASSQSSYEQYF
TRBV30 CAWSYYEEGAQGTEAFF
TRBV4-1 CASSQESSWILNQPQHF
TRBV9 CASSPGGKRTGELFF
TRBV28 CASSLGTFYEQYF
TRBV2 CASSEGSRKDEQFF
TRBV18 CASSTSSQPQHF
TRBV7-3 CASSRNGGQDTQYF
TRBV7-2 CASSPLVARRASYEQYF
TRBV7-9 CATQAGFGTGELFF
TRBV7-8 CASSSRGLAGVTSYNEQFF
TRBV19 CASSIGTVHVYNEQFF
TRBV5-1 CASSLSGTANTGELFF
TRBV10-1 CANPDSAGFDTIYF
TRBV6-6 CASNVPTKETQYF
TRBV4-1 CASSQSGTAGTEAFF
TRBV7-3 CASSLRAGLATEAFF
TRBV28 CASRSGTGSYGYTF
TRBV5-1 CASSLDLQGMSSPLHF
TRBV2 CANSRDSYNEQFF
TRBV6-1 CASSEEPQSSYNEQFF
TRBV5-1 CASSRDRSAMNTEAFF
TRBV5-1 CASSPSAVVTGELFF
TRBV9 CASSAGLMETQYF
TRBV5-6 CASRSSKRGFNTEAFF
TRBV5-6 CASSLDTGVYGYTF
TRBV6-1 CASSLHVYEQYF
TRBV7-3 CASSLRYEQYF
TRBV4-3 CASSQSRGVSSTDTQYF
TRBV5-6 CASSRDSYEQYF
TRBV18 CASSPFDLAARRDEQFF
TRBV7-9 CASSRSAGFNEKLFF
TRBV6-5 CASSYSWGARTEAFF
TRBV28 CASTEGKALTGELFF
TRBV5-4 CASNSGLAGNDEQFF
TRBV28 CASSLNLRGGNTEAFF
TRBV4-2 CASSLNIRPPGNTIYF
TRBV7-3 CASSLKATPLVSYGYTF
TRBV5-1 CASGRDRADEQYF